This T cell receptor beta chain appears in the sequencing data of a study of T cell repertoires in cytomegalovirus infection. As for the study in general: Public TCR beta signatures indicated both CMV infection and matching HLA type. General study findings and limits: It was HLA-C-restricted CMV-specific TCR beta clonotypes that dominated the response ex vivo. People with CMV and the relevant HLA were identified by cumulative public TCR beta family frequency.

From the reads, TCRdb called clonotypes with MiXCR, one entry per CDR3 protein. The data contain fewer than 300,000 distinct CDR3 sequences, roughly 23% of them singletons. CDR1 is LGHNT, CDR2 FRNRAP, per germline. V trimming: 2 bases; J trimming: 14 bases; junction bases outside the gene matches: 15. The CDR3 consists of 17 residues. This clonotype was found once. Its target is not known. The clonotype originates from a human donor in good health (CMV status not recorded). Some clones in this sample may be carry-over from other donors' samples. The specimen was PBMCs. The genes are TRBV12-5 and TRBJ1-6; TRBD1 matches at 10 bases. CDR3 sequence: CASGLPRGGQGRSSLHF. DNA for the CDR3: TGTGCTAGTGGTTTGCCTAGGGGGGGACAGGGGAGATCATCCCTCCACTTT.